The 26 T cell receptor beta chains presented below share a single source sample, sequenced in a study of low-dose radiotherapy and immunotherapy resistance in tumors. Time point here: before trial treatment. TRAV- and TRBV-specific primers, spanning alpha and beta chains, primed first-strand cDNA. TCRs underwent approximately 20 PCR cycles of amplification with a constant-region primer and V-primer adapter. Each CDR3 protein is one row after TCRdb ran MiXCR on the reads. The data hold about 39,000 distinct CDR3 sequences, with 25% to 40% observed a single time. Specimen: PBMCs, collected before treatment. All receptors derive from a male donor with gallbladder cancer.

This clonotype was seen at least ten times. V is TRBV20-1 and J is TRBJ2-7, with D hard to call. The V and J ends lost 7 bases and 7 bases respectively, with 11 bases between them. CDR1 and CDR2 (germline): DFQATT, SNEGSKA (reference sequence). The CDR3 is 10 residues long. The CDR3 bases are TGCAGTGTTGGGGTGGGTGAGCAGTACTTC. The encoded protein is CSVGVGEQYF.

By share, this clonotype counts as medium-sized (0.01 to 0.1%). The rearrangement joins TRBV5-1 to TRBJ2-2; no firm D call. The CDR3 is made up of 14 amino acids. Germline CDR1 and CDR2: SGHRS and YFSETQ. V lost 4 bases to trimming and J lost 1 base, with 8 bases between them. CDR3 DNA sequence: TGCGCCAGCAGCCCGATTAGGAACACCGGGGAGCTGTTTTTT. Its translation: CASSPIRNTGELFF.

Remarks on this clonotype: A far larger clone is one base from this, pointing to a likely read error. The chain uses TRBV5-1 and TRBJ2-1, with TRBD1 matching 10 bases. V shed 5 bases, J shed 10 bases, and the junction held 12 bases outside the gene matches. Germline CDR1 reads SGHRS; CDR2 reads YFSETQ. This CDR3 spans 15 amino acids. CDR3 sequence: CASRDGTGDSGEQFF. The CDR3 bases are TGCGCCAGCAGGGATGGGACAGGGGATTCGGGCGAGCAGTTCTTC.

This clonotype was observed a handful of times. The genes are TRBV20-1 and TRBJ2-2; possible D gene TRBD2, 6 bases. There are 16 residues in the CDR3. Deletions cut 3 bases from V and 4 bases from J, with 18 bases between. Germline V CDR1 and CDR2: DFQATT, SNEGSKA (reference sequence). CDR3 sequence: CSARPRGVSGTGELFF. The CDR3 DNA is TGCAGTGCTAGGCCCCGCGGGGTGTCGGGCACCGGGGAGCTGTTTTTT.

Ten or more counts support this clonotype. This chain links TRBV3-1 with TRBJ2-2, with 12 nucleotides matching TRBD1. The CDR3 length is 15 residues. V lost 4 bases to trimming and J lost 7 bases; unmatched junction nucleotides: 4. Germline-derived CDR1 and CDR2 are LGHDT and YNNKEL (reference sequence). CDR3 residues: CASSRGQGAIGELFF. The CDR3 region has the DNA TGTGCCAGCAGCCGGGGACAGGGGGCGATCGGGGAGCTGTTTTTT.

The rearrangement uses TRBV20-1 and TRBJ1-2; D gene ambiguous. This CDR3 spans 15 amino acids. CDR1 and CDR2 (germline): DFQATT, SNEGSKA (reference sequence). The V and J ends lost 4 bases and 7 bases respectively, with 22 bases between them. The CDR3 reads CSANSNDGRFAGYTF. CDR3 bases: TGCAGTGCTAACTCTAATGACGGGCGTTTTGCTGGCTACACCTTC.

This chain connects TRBV28 to TRBJ2-3; D tentatively fits TRBD1 or TRBD2 (5 bases each). The V end was cut by 2 bases, the J end by 3 bases, with 6 bases between. The CDR3 has 13 amino acids. The germline gives CDR1 MDHEN, CDR2 SYDVKM. Here the CDR3 DNA reads TGTGCCAGCAGTTTAGGGGGAACAGATACGCAGTATTTT. Its protein is CASSLGGTDTQYF.

This sequence joins TRBV9 and TRBJ2-2, with TRBD1 as a possible D gene (5 bases). This CDR3 spans 14 amino acids. Germline lookup yields CDR1 SGDLS and CDR2 YYNGEE. Between the trimmed V and J ends, which lost 3 bases and 1 base, there was a span of 7 bases. The CDR3 is CASSAGQNTGELFF. DNA of the CDR3: TGTGCCAGCAGCGCCGGACAGAACACCGGGGAGCTGTTTTTT. Complete variable domain (other parts from reference TRBV9 and TRBJ2-2): DSGVTQTPKHLITATGQRVTLRCSPRSGDLSVYWYQQSLDQGLQFLIQYYNGEERAKGNILERFSAQQFPDLHSELNLSSLELGDSALYFCASSAGQNTGELFFGEGSRLTVL.

This clonotype was recorded many times. The rearrangement links TRBV9 to TRBJ2-2; 9 nucleotides align to TRBD1. The CDR3 contains 15 residues. J lost 2 bases, V lost 4 bases, and 3 bases had no gene match. Germline V gene data show CDR1 as SGDLS and CDR2 as YYNGEE. CDR3 sequence (DNA): TGTGCCAGCAGCTGGGGACAGGGCAACACCGGGGAGCTGTTTTTT. Residues: CASSWGQGNTGELFF.

About this clonotype itself: A far more abundant clone sits one base away, making this likely a read error. J is TRBJ1-6 and V is TRBV5-8; D gene ambiguous. The CDR3 length is 13 residues. Germline assignment: CDR1 SGHTS and CDR2 YDEGEE. The CDR3 bases are TGTGCCAGCAGCCCAACGGGGAATTTACCCCTCCACTTT. Translated: CASSPTGNLPLHF.

This clonotype was counted many times. The chain carries TRBV27 and TRBJ1-1; TRBD1 agrees at 9 bases. The CDR3 spans 14 residues. V lost 5 bases, J lost 6 bases, and 7 bases stayed unmatched. Per germline, CDR1 MNHEY and CDR2 SMNVEV (reference sequence). The CDR3, as DNA: TGTGCCAGCAGTCACAGGGGGCTCAAGGCTGAAGCTTTCTTT. Its translation: CASSHRGLKAEAFF.

As concerns this clonotype: A read error likely explains this, since a far larger clone differs by one base. The chain uses TRBV10-3 and TRBJ2-7; D uncertain. CDR3 length: 16 residues. Germline lookup yields CDR1 ENHRY and CDR2 SYGVKD. CDR3 nucleotide sequence: TGTGCCAGCAGTCCGGGTGGGGTGGAAAGCTCCTACGAGCAGTACTTC. It codes for CASSPGGVESSYEQYF.

About this clonotype itself: One end of the junction does not line up with germline, which may come from a read error. V usage is TRBV28 and J usage is TRBJ2-7; 16 bases fit TRBD2. Germline assignment: CDR1 MDHEN and CDR2 SYDVKM. This CDR3 comprises 15 residues. The chain's CDR3 is CASSFPTGTSGRADF. CDR3 in DNA: TGTGCCAGCAGTTTCCCGACCGGGACTAGCGGGAGGGCAGACTTC.

This clonotype was counted ten times or more. A read error may produce the germline difference seen at one junction end. The chain couples TRBV6-2 or TRBV6-3 to TRBJ2-7; the match to TRBD2 covers 9 bases. The CDR3 sequence is 16 residues long. Germline CDR1 and CDR2: MNHEY and SVGEGT. The CDR3 spells CASSRPAGGPSHEQYF. The CDR3, as DNA: TGTGCCAGCAGTAGGCCTGCGGGAGGGCCCTCCCACGAGCAGTACTTC.

This clonotype was seen at least ten times. V usage is TRBV20-1 and J usage is TRBJ2-1; 11 bases are shared with TRBD2. CDR3 length: 15 residues. Germline V CDR1 and CDR2: DFQATT, SNEGSKA (reference sequence). After removal of 3 bases from V and 9 bases from J, the junction contained 10 bases not matched to a gene. The CDR3 spells CSASLTSGSISEQFF. In nucleotides, the CDR3 is TGCAGTGCTAGCCTTACTAGCGGGAGTATTAGTGAGCAGTTCTTC.

Regarding this clonotype: A read error is likely here: a far larger clone is one base away. This CDR3 is missing its conserved last phenylalanine or tryptophan, likely due to a read error. The chain is built from TRBV6-8 and TRBJ2-1; maybe TRBD1 (5 bases). V lost 6 bases, J lost 0 bases, and 12 bases lay in between. From germline, CDR1 is MNHGY and CDR2 SAAAGT. The CDR3 has 15 residues. CDR3: CASSRTGSSYNEQFS. The CDR3 DNA sequence: TGTGCCAGCAGCCGTACAGGCAGCTCCTACAATGAGCAGTTCTCC.

There are a few counts of this clonotype. A much more abundant neighbour one base away suggests this may be a read error. This chain uses TRBV11-2 with TRBJ2-3; no clear D. Trimming pared 1 base from V and 0 bases from J, leaving 5 bases between. In germline, CDR1 is SGHAT, CDR2 FQNNGV. The CDR3 totals 14 residues. The CDR3: CASSLVGSTDTQYF. CDR3 nucleotides: TGTGCCAGCAGCTTAGTCGGGAGCACAGATACGCAGTATTTT.

The V and J genes are TRBV6-6 and TRBJ2-3, with D perhaps matching TRBD2 (6 bases). The CDR3 consists of 17 residues. Between the trimmed V and J ends, which lost 1 base and 2 bases, there was a span of 16 bases. In germline, CDR1 is MNHNY, CDR2 SVGAGI (reference sequence). Here the CDR3 DNA reads TGTGCCAGCAGTTACTTTGCCGGGTCTAGCGCCACAGATACGCAGTATTTT. Its protein is CASSYFAGSSATDTQYF.

This chain joins TRBV5-4 and TRBJ2-5; possibly TRBD2 for D (6 bases). Per germline, CDR1 SGHNT and CDR2 YYREEE (reference sequence). This CDR3 is built from 13 residues. Between the trimmed V and J ends, which lost 4 bases and 5 bases, there was a span of 12 bases. CDR3 residues: CASSPGGGETQYF. In DNA, the CDR3 is TGTGCCAGCAGCCCTGGAGGAGGGGAGACCCAGTACTTC.

This clonotype was recorded once. This chain connects TRBV18 to TRBJ2-3; D is ambiguous. The CDR3 contains 16 residues. V dropped 4 bases and J dropped 0 bases, with 14 bases sitting between them. Germline V CDR1 and CDR2: KGHSH, LQKENI. The CDR3, as DNA: TGTGCCAGCTCACTCCTTCTAGGCACAAGCACAGATACGCAGTATTTT. Translated: CASSLLLGTSTDTQYF.

This clonotype came up many times. The chain links TRBV5-1 to TRBJ2-5, with 7 bases identical to TRBD1. V was pared by 4 bases and J by 2 bases, with 5 bases of the junction left unmatched. Germline V gene sequence: CDR1 SGHRS, CDR2 YFSETQ. The CDR3 is made up of 14 amino acids. In nucleotides, the CDR3 is TGCGCCAGCAGCCCCGGGACAGTACAAGAGACCCAGTACTTC. This translates into CASSPGTVQETQYF.

The rearrangement joins TRBV9 to TRBJ2-3; the D gene is possibly TRBD2 (5 bases). The V gene's germline CDR1 is SGDLS and CDR2 YYNGEE. V was trimmed by 0 bases and J by 5 bases, leaving 10 bases between them. The CDR3 totals 14 residues. The CDR3 reads CASSVGAREDTQYF. CDR3 sequence (DNA): TGTGCCAGCAGCGTAGGGGCACGGGAAGATACGCAGTATTTT. Drawing the rest from reference TRBV9 and TRBJ2-3, the complete variable domain is DSGVTQTPKHLITATGQRVTLRCSPRSGDLSVYWYQQSLDQGLQFLIQYYNGEERAKGNILERFSAQQFPDLHSELNLSSLELGDSALYFCASSVGAREDTQYFGPGTRLTVL.

This clonotype was observed at least ten times. The V and J genes are TRBV4-1 and TRBJ2-7; no clear D. Germline lookup yields CDR1 MGHRA and CDR2 YSYEKL. This CDR3 spans 14 amino acids. The ends were cut back, 4 bases at V and 2 bases at J, with 12 bases in the middle. The CDR3 sequence is CASSPAQFPYEQYF. The DNA of the CDR3 is TGCGCCAGCAGCCCCGCACAGTTCCCCTACGAGCAGTACTTC.

In this sample, this clonotype turned up many times. The chain recombines TRBV19 with TRBJ1-5; unclear D gene. CDR1 is LNHDA and CDR2 is SQIVND in the germline V gene (reference sequence). The CDR3 contains 16 residues. Trimming pared 7 bases from V and 4 bases from J, leaving 20 bases between. The CDR3 nucleotides are TGTGCCAGTACCATAGATTTTGGGGTTGGGAATCAGCCCCAGCATTTT. This codes for CASTIDFGVGNQPQHF.

This clonotype occurred many times. The V call is TRBV10-3, the J call TRBJ2-5, with a possible D match to TRBD2 (6 bases). The length of the CDR3 is 14 residues. The V and J ends lost 3 bases and 0 bases respectively, with 8 bases between them. Germline CDR1 is ENHRY and CDR2 is SYGVKD. CDR3 nucleotide sequence: TGTGCCATCAGTGAAGGAGGGAACCAAGAGACCCAGTACTTC. Amino acids: CAISEGGNQETQYF.

This clonotype was seen a few times. The J gene is TRBJ1-1, the V gene TRBV10-1, with unresolved D. The length of the CDR3 is 15 residues. Germline CDR1 and CDR2: WNHNN and SYGVQD (reference sequence). The V gene lost 2 bases and the J gene lost 3 bases, with 13 bases spanning the gap. DNA of the CDR3: TGCGCCAGCAGTGAGCGTTGGAGTGGGGACACTGAAGCTTTCTTT. Its translation: CASSERWSGDTEAFF.